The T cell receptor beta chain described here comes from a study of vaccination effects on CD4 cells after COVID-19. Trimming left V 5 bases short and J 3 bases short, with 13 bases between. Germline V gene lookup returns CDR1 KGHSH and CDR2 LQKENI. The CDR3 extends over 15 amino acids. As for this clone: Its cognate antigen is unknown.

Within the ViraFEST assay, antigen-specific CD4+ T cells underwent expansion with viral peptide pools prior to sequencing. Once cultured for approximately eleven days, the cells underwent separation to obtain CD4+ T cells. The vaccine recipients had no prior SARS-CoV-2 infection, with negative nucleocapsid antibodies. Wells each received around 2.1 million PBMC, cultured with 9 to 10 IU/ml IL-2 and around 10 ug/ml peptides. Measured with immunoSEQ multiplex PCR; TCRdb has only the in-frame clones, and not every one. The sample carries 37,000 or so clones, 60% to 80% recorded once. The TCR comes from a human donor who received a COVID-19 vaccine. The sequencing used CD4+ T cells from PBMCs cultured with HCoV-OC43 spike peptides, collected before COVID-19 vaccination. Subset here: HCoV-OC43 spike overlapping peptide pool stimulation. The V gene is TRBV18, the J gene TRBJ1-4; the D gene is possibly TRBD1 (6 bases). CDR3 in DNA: TGTGCCAGCTCAACTGGGGGCTTAGCTAATGAAAAACTGTTTTTT. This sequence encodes CASSTGGLANEKLFF.